Below are 25 T cell receptor beta chains sequenced from a single sample in a study of T cells in Graves' hyperthyroidism and ophthalmopathy. There were TCR beta CDR3 regions amplified from RNA transcripts. The study used the HTBI primer set for a first-round RT-PCR of the TCR CDR3. TCRdb itself ran the multiplex PCR reads through MiXCR, one entry per CDR3 protein. The sample lists nearly 600,000 distinct CDR3 sequences; approximately 15% were seen once. What was sequenced was blood. These receptors all stem from a woman under 30 with Graves' ophthalmopathy.

This clonotype has ten or more counts. The V call is TRBV24-1, the J call TRBJ2-7; 9 positions match TRBD1. V lost 7 bases to trimming and J lost 0 bases; unmatched junction nucleotides: 3. Germline V gene data show CDR1 as KGHDR and CDR2 as SFDVKD. This CDR3 region has 14 residues. The CDR3 nucleotides read TGTGCCACCAGCGCACAGGGGGCCTCCTACGAGCAGTACTTC. Its translation is CATSAQGASYEQYF.

The J gene is TRBJ2-2, the V gene TRBV9; maybe TRBD2 (6 bases). This CDR3 has 16 residues. Per the germline V gene, CDR1 is SGDLS and CDR2 is YYNGEE. Deletions cut 2 bases from V and 6 bases from J, with 17 bases between. CDR3 sequence reads: CASSVGPGRGAGELFF. The DNA of the CDR3 is TGTGCCAGCAGCGTCGGTCCCGGGAGAGGGGCCGGGGAGCTGTTTTTT. Full variable domain (rest looked up from reference TRBV9 and TRBJ2-2): DSGVTQTPKHLITATGQRVTLRCSPRSGDLSVYWYQQSLDQGLQFLIQYYNGEERAKGNILERFSAQQFPDLHSELNLSSLELGDSALYFCASSVGPGRGAGELFFGEGSRLTVL.

A single count supports this clonotype. A much larger clone lies one base from this, so it may be a read error. The chain links TRBV12-3 or TRBV12-4 to TRBJ1-2, with D maybe TRBD1 (6 bases). Trimming took 7 bases from V and 6 from J, leaving 21 bases between them. The CDR3 length is 15 residues. CDR3 coding DNA: TGTGCCAGCACCTCGGTGGGGCACAGGGCGGATGGCTACACCTTC. Protein product: CASTSVGHRADGYTF.

Remarks on this clonotype: Being one base from a much bigger clone, this may be a read error. The rearrangement links TRBV11-2 to TRBJ2-1; 12 bases line up with TRBD2. CDR1 SGHAT and CDR2 FQNNGV come from the germline V gene. The CDR3 is made up of 16 amino acids. The CDR3 reads CASSFLSSGRARERFF. The CDR3, as DNA: TGTGCCAGCAGCTTTTTGTCTAGCGGGAGGGCCCGTGAGCGGTTCTTC. Variable domain in full (rest from reference TRBV11-2 and TRBJ2-1): EAGVAQSPRYKIIEKRQSVAFWCNPISGHATLYWYQQILGQGPKLLIQFQNNGVVDDSQLPKDRFSAERLKGVDSTLKIQPAKLEDSAVYLCASSFLSSGRARERFFGPGTRLTVL.

This clonotype showed up many times. The chain carries TRBV7-8 and TRBJ1-4; D remains unclear. CDR3 length: 14 amino acids. Germline CDR1 is SGHVS and CDR2 is FQNEAQ. Between the trimmed V and J ends, which lost 0 bases and 6 bases, there was a span of 8 bases. The CDR3 DNA is TGTGCCAGCAGCTTAGCTGGGCCGGATGAAAAACTGTTTTTT. This sequence encodes CASSLAGPDEKLFF.

This clonotype has at least ten counts. This chain links TRBV18 with TRBJ1-1, with D possibly being TRBD1 (5 bases). This CDR3 spans 13 amino acids. Germline V gives CDR1 KGHSH, CDR2 LQKENI. V was clipped by 9 bases and J by 2 bases, with 13 bases between them. Written as DNA, the CDR3 is TGTGCCAGTAATACGGGGGAAAACACTGAAGCTTTCTTT. Its protein is CASNTGENTEAFF.

This clonotype occurred many times. The V gene is TRBV28, the J gene TRBJ2-5; 12 nucleotides line up with TRBD2. The CDR3 sequence is 16 residues long. Germline V gives CDR1 MDHEN, CDR2 SYDVKM. The ends lost 3 bases at V and 2 bases at J; junction bases unmatched: 4. CDR3 sequence (DNA): TGTGCCAGCAGTTTCGTTCTAGCGGGAGGGCAAGAGACCCAGTACTTC. This gives the protein CASSFVLAGGQETQYF.

In its sample, this clonotype was seen many times. The CDR3 DNA is TGCGCCAGCAGCTTACAGGGGCTAGGCACAGATACGCAGTATTTT. It translates to CASSLQGLGTDTQYF. This chain connects TRBV5-1 to TRBJ2-3; TRBD1 agrees at 7 bases. After removal of 2 bases from V and 1 base from J, the junction contained 4 bases not matched to a gene. The CDR3 loop spans 15 amino acids. CDR1 is SGHRS and CDR2 is YFSETQ in the germline V gene.

This clonotype was found a few times. The chain employs TRBV20-1 and TRBJ2-1, with TRBD1 matching over 8 bases. The CDR3 is 15 residues long. Trimming took 0 bases from V and 3 from J; bases not matched to a gene: 4. Germline V gives CDR1 DFQATT, CDR2 SNEGSKA (reference sequence). Here the CDR3 reads CSARDLQGVYNEQFF. CDR3 coding DNA: TGCAGTGCTAGAGATTTACAGGGGGTCTACAATGAGCAGTTCTTC.

This chain joins TRBV29-1 and TRBJ1-2, with D unresolved. V was shortened by 5 bases and J by 6 bases, with 10 bases between the two germline ends. Germline CDR1 reads SQVTM; CDR2 reads ANQGSEA. This CDR3 has 11 amino acids. CDR3 amino acids: CSVFSRNGYTF. The DNA for the CDR3 is TGCAGCGTTTTTTCCCGGAATGGCTACACCTTC. Variable domain in full (rest from reference TRBV29-1 and TRBJ1-2): SAVISQKPSRDICQRGTSLTIQCQVDSQVTMMFWYRQQPGQSLTLIATANQGSEATYESGFVIDKFPISRPNLTFSTLTVSNMSPEDSSIYLCSVFSRNGYTFGSGTRLTVV.

The V and J genes are TRBV10-1 and TRBJ2-1; 14 bases align to TRBD2. Germline CDR1 and CDR2: WNHNN and SYGVQD (reference sequence). The CDR3 extends over 18 amino acids. Unmatched junction bases numbered 6, after V lost 3 bases and J lost 2 bases. CDR3 in amino acids: CASSERLAGGPPYNEQFF. CDR3 nucleotide sequence: TGCGCCAGCAGTGAAAGACTAGCGGGAGGGCCGCCCTACAATGAGCAGTTCTTC.

In its sample, this clonotype was seen many times. The V gene is TRBV12-3 or TRBV12-4, the J gene TRBJ1-5; D possibly corresponds to TRBD1 (5 bases). This CDR3 has 13 residues. V was pared by 8 bases and J by 6 bases, with 14 bases between. The CDR3 DNA follows: TGTGCCAGCCGCCCCCGGGGCGGTCAGCCCCAGCATTTT. Its translation is CASRPRGGQPQHF.

This clonotype has just a few counts. The gene calls are TRBV4-1 and TRBJ1-1; no clear D. Trimming took off 8 bases at V and 1 base at J, with 8 bases between the two ends. Germline CDR1 MGHRA, CDR2 YSYEKL. The CDR3 runs to 12 residues. Here the CDR3 DNA reads TGCGCCAGCGGCTACGGGAACACTGAAGCTTTCTTT. Translating it yields CASGYGNTEAFF.

This clonotype was detected a few times. The gene calls are TRBV3-1 and TRBJ2-7; 11 bases agree with TRBD2. Germline assignment: CDR1 LGHDT and CDR2 YNNKEL (reference sequence). Unmatched junction bases numbered 8, after V lost 0 bases and J lost 4 bases. The length of the CDR3 is 17 residues. CDR3 protein: CASSQEGSGRAMYEQYF. DNA for the CDR3: TGTGCCAGCAGCCAAGAGGGTAGCGGGAGGGCCATGTACGAGCAGTACTTC.

This clonotype was recorded a few times. V gene TRBV11-2 combines with J gene TRBJ2-1; D is uncertain. The CDR3 runs 15 residues. Trimming cost V 2 bases and J 6 bases, with 14 bases left between them. In germline, CDR1 is SGHAT, CDR2 FQNNGV. The CDR3 region has the DNA TGTGCCAGCAGCTTATACGGATCAAAGCCCAATGAGCAGTTCTTC. Translating it yields CASSLYGSKPNEQFF.

This clonotype has at least ten counts. The CDR3 spells CASRGSGRETQYF. The CDR3 nucleotides read TGTGCCAGCAGGGGATCAGGCAGGGAGACCCAGTACTTC. V gene TRBV28 combines with J gene TRBJ2-5; D gene uncertain. Per the germline V gene, CDR1 is MDHEN and CDR2 is SYDVKM. Trimming shortened V by 6 bases and J by 5 bases, and 13 bases separated the two germline ends. CDR3 length: 13 amino acids.

V gene TRBV5-8 combines with J gene TRBJ2-1; possible D gene TRBD2, 6 bases. CDR3 length equals 16 residues. V was cut by 0 bases and J by 6 bases, with 16 bases left in between. Looked up from germline, CDR1 is SGHTS and CDR2 is YDEGEE. The CDR3 region is CASSLGLLALGNEQFF. The DNA for the CDR3 is TGTGCCAGCAGCTTGGGGTTACTAGCCTTGGGCAATGAGCAGTTCTTC.

This clonotype has at least ten counts. This chain joins TRBV12-3 or TRBV12-4 and TRBJ2-7; perhaps TRBD1 as D (5 bases). V lost 3 bases and J 2 bases, leaving 8 bases between the germline ends. This CDR3 is built from 13 residues. CDR3 loop: CASSFLTAYEQYF. DNA of the CDR3: TGTGCCAGCAGTTTCTTGACAGCCTACGAGCAGTACTTC.

Many counts were recorded for this clonotype. The chain has TRBV28 and TRBJ1-1; 8 nucleotides align to TRBD1. The CDR3 has 15 residues. Germline CDR1 and CDR2: MDHEN and SYDVKM. The ends lost 2 bases at V and 1 base at J; junction bases unmatched: 3. Here the CDR3 DNA reads TGTGCCAGCAGTTTAGCAGGGGGCACGAACACTGAAGCTTTCTTT. Translation: CASSLAGGTNTEAFF.

The sample holds many counts of this clonotype. The V gene is TRBV27, the J gene TRBJ1-1; perhaps TRBD1 as D (5 bases). The length of the CDR3 is 14 residues. Deletions cut 5 bases from V and 3 bases from J, with 13 bases between. Germline V gives CDR1 MNHEY, CDR2 SMNVEV (reference sequence). The CDR3 protein is CASSLFRGDTEAFF. The CDR3 nucleotides are TGTGCCAGCAGTCTTTTCCGGGGGGACACTGAAGCTTTCTTT.

This clonotype has a count of ten or more. The genes are TRBV6-1 and TRBJ1-5, with D perhaps TRBD1 (5 bases). This CDR3 has 13 amino acids. V gave up 2 bases and J gave up 6 bases, with 8 bases separating them. Germline V lookup: CDR1 MNHNS, CDR2 SASEGT. CDR3 protein: CASSEPGTQPQHF. The CDR3 region has the DNA TGTGCCAGCAGTGAACCCGGGACTCAGCCCCAGCATTTT.

This clonotype was observed many times. The chain uses TRBV2 and TRBJ2-7; either TRBD1 or TRBD2 may supply D (6 bases each). This CDR3 has 15 amino acids. Trimming stripped 6 bases from V and 3 bases from J, with 18 bases between. Germline V gene data show CDR1 as SNHLY and CDR2 as FYNNEI. The CDR3 region has the DNA TGTGCCAGCAGATTGAGGGGGGAGAGAATCTACGAGCAGTACTTC. The encoded protein is CASRLRGERIYEQYF.

The rearrangement joins TRBV4-1 to TRBJ2-7; TRBD1 matches at 9 bases. The CDR3 covers 17 residues. Germline V gives CDR1 MGHRA, CDR2 YSYEKL. V trimming: 2 bases; J trimming: 0 bases; junction bases outside the gene matches: 8. As DNA, the CDR3 is TGCGCCAGCAGCCAATTAGTAGGGACAGGGCCCTCCTACGAGCAGTACTTC. This codes for CASSQLVGTGPSYEQYF.

This chain links TRBV19 with TRBJ2-6; D remains unclear. CDR3 size: 15 residues. With 1 base removed from V and 0 bases from J, the gap between germline ends came to 4 bases. Germline assignment: CDR1 LNHDA and CDR2 SQIVND (reference sequence). The CDR3 protein is CASSIADSGANVLTF. The CDR3 DNA sequence: TGTGCCAGTAGTATAGCAGACTCTGGGGCCAACGTCCTGACTTTC.

This clonotype was recorded at least ten times. The V gene is TRBV7-2, the J gene TRBJ2-7; D is uncertain. V lost 1 base, J lost 3 bases, and 7 bases lay in between. The CDR3 is made up of 13 amino acids. CDR1 SGHTA and CDR2 FQGNSA come from the germline V gene. CDR3 protein: CASSLDSYYEQYF. The DNA of the CDR3 is TGTGCCAGCAGCTTAGACAGTTACTACGAGCAGTACTTC.